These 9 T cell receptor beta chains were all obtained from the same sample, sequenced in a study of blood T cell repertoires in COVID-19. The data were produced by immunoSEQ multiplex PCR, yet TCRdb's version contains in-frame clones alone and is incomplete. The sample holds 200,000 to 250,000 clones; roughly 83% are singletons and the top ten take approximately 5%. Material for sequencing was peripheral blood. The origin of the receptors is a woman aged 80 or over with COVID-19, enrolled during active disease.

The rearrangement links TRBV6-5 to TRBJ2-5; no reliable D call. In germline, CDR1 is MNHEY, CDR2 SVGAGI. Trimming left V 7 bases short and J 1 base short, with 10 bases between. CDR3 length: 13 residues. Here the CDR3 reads CASTLTLQETQYF. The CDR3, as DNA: TGTGCCAGCACCCTGACACTCCAAGAGACCCAGTACTTC.

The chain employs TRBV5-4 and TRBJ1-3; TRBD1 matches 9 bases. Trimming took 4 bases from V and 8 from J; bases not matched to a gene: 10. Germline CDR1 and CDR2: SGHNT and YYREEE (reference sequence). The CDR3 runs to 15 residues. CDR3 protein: CASSLGQGKWDTIYF. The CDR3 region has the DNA TGTGCCAGCAGCCTGGGACAGGGCAAGTGGGACACCATATATTTT.

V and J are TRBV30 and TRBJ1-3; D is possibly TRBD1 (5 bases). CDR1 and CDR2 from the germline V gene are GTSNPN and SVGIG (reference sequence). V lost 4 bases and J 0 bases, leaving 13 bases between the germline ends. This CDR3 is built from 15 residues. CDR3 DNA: TGTGCCTGGACCCGCGCGGGGGTCTCTGGAAACACCATATATTTT. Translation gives CAWTRAGVSGNTIYF.

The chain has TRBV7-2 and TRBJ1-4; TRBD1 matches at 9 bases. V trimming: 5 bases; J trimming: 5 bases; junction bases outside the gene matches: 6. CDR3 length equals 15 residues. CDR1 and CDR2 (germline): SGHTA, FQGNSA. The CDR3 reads CASSTAGTGNEKLFF. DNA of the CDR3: TGTGCCAGCAGCACCGCCGGGACAGGGAATGAAAAACTGTTTTTT.

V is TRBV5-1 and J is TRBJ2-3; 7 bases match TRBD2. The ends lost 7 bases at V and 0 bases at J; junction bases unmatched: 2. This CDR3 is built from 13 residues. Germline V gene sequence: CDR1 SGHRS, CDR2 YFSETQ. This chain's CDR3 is CASGGDSTDTQYF. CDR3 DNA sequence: TGCGCCAGCGGGGGGGATAGCACAGATACGCAGTATTTT.

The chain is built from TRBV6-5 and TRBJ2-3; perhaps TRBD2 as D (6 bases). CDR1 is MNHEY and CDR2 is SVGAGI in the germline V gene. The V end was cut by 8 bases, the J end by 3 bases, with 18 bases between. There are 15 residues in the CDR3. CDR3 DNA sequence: TGTGCCAGCGCCACCGGGGGTGGAGGGACAGATACGCAGTATTTT. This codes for CASATGGGGTDTQYF.

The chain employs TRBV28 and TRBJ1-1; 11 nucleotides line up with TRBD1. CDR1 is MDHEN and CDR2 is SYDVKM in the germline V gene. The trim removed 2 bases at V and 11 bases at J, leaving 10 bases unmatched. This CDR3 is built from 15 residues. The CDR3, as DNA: TGTGCCAGCAGTTTAGAGGGACAGGGGGACGCGCGGGCTTTCTTT. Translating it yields CASSLEGQGDARAFF.

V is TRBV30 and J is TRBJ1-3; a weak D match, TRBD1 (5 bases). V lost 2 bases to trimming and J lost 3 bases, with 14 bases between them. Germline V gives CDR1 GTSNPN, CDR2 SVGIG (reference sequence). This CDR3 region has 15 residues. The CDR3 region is CAWSLGGDGGNTIYF. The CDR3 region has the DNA TGTGCCTGGAGTTTGGGGGGGGATGGTGGAAACACCATATATTTT.

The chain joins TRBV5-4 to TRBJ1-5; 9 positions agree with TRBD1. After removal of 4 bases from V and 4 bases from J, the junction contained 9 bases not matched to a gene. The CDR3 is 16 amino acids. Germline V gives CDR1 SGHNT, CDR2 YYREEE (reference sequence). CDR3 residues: CASSHKGQGTNQPQHF. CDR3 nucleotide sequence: TGTGCCAGCAGCCATAAGGGACAGGGAACAAATCAGCCCCAGCATTTT.